The entry that follows covers one T cell receptor beta chain sequence. Its antigen is not identified. The junction departs from the called germline gene at one end, perhaps through a read error. Germline CDR1 reads SGHAT; CDR2 reads FQNNGV. This CDR3 is built from 15 residues. The data originate from a study of T cell repertoires in cytomegalovirus infection. Study at large: The public TCR beta signatures pointed to both CMV infection and matching HLA type.

Study-level points and caveats: It was HLA-C-restricted CMV-specific TCR beta clonotypes that dominated the response ex vivo.

A single record per CDR3 protein comes from TCRdb applying MiXCR to the reads. The table has 150,000 to 200,000 distinct CDR3 sequences, roughly 9.8% seen once; the top ten hold about 4.6%. The sample consisted of PBMCs. This TCR derives from a human donor in good health (CMV status not recorded). Some clones in this sample may be carry-over from other donors' samples. This chain uses TRBV11-2 with TRBJ2-7; TRBD2 matches 8 bases. The CDR3: CASSSLAAYPYEHYF. The CDR3 DNA reads as TGTGCCAGCAGTTCACTAGCGGCGTACCCCTACGAGCATTACTTC.